This TCR beta chain was captured in a study of early T cells in non-severe SARS-CoV-2 infection. Study background: Sequenced material consisted of bulk RNA (from unsorted whole blood), and chains were unpaired. Findings of the study overall: Clonotype matching in VDJdb favored anti-spike CD8 responses and did not capture private and CD4 specificities.

Molecules of cDNA were individually given unique molecular identifiers that were attached to them. One entry per CDR3 protein results from TCRdb running MiXCR on the 5' RACE reads. The sample includes 80,000 to 100,000 distinct CDR3 sequences, about 12% of them seen just once. Regarding this clonotype: The antigen is not known.

Deletions cut 5 bases from V and 2 bases from J, with 13 bases between. There are 14 residues in the CDR3. The germline V gene encodes CDR1 MNHNY and CDR2 SVGAGI (reference sequence). Sequencing input: whole blood. The rearrangement joins TRBV6-6 to TRBJ2-7; possible D gene TRBD1, 5 bases. The source is an adult who was a healthcare worker with PCR-confirmed SARS-CoV-2 infection or an uninfected control (not recorded which). The CDR3 loop is CASSLDSLTYEQYF. The CDR3 region has the DNA TGTGCCAGCAGTCTAGACAGTCTAACCTACGAGCAGTACTTC.